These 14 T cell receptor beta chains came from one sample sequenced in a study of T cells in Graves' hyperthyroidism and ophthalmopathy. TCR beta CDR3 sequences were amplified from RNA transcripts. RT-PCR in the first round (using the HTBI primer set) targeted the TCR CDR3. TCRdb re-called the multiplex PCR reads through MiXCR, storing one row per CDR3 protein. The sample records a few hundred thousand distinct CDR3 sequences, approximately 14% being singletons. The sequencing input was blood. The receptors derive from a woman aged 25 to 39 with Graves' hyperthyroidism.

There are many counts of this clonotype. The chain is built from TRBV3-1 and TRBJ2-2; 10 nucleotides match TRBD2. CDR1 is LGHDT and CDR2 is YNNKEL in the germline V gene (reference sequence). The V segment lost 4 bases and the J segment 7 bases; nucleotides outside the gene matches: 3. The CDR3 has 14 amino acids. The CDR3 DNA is TGTGCCAGCAGCCGAACTAGCGGGGTCGGGGAGCTGTTTTTT. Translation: CASSRTSGVGELFF. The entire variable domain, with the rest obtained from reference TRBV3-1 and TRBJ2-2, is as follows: DTAVSQTPKYLVTQMGNDKSIKCEQNLGHDTMYWYKQDSKKFLKIMFSYNNKELIINETVPNRFSPKSPDKAHLNLHINSLELGDSAVYFCASSRTSGVGELFFGEGSRLTVL.

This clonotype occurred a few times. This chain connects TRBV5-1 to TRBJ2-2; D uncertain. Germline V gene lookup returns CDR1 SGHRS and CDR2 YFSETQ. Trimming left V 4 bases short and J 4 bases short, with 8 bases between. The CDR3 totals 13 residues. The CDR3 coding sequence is TGCGCCAGCAGCAAAAAGGGCACCGGGGAGCTGTTTTTT. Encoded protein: CASSKKGTGELFF.

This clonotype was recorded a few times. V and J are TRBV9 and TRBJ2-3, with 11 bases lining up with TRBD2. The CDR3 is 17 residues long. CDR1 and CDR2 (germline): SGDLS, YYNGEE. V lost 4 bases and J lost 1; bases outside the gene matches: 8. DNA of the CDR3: TGTGCCAGCAGCCAAAGAACTAGCGGGAGTGGCACAGATACGCAGTATTTT. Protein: CASSQRTSGSGTDTQYF.

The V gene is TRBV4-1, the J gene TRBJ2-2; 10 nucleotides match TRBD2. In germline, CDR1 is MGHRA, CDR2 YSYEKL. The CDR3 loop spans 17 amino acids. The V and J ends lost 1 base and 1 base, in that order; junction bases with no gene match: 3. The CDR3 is CASSQASGRGNTGELFF. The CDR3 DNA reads TGCGCCAGCAGCCAAGCGAGCGGGAGGGGGAACACCGGGGAGCTGTTTTTT.

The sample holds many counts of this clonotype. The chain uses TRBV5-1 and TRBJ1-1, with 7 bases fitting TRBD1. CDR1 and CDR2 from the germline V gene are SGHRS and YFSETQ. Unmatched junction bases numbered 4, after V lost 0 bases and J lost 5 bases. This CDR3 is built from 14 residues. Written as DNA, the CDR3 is TGCGCCAGCAGCTTGGGACAGGGTCAAACTGAAGCTTTCTTT. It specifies CASSLGQGQTEAFF.

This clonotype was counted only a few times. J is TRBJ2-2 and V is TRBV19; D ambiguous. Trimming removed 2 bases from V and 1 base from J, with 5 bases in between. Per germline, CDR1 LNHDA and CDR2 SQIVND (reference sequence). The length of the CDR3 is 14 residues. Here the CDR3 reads CASSISENTGELFF. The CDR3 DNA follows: TGTGCCAGTAGTATATCCGAGAACACCGGGGAGCTGTTTTTT. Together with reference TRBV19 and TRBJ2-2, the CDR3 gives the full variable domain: DGGITQSPKYLFRKEGQNVTLSCEQNLNHDAMYWYRQDPGQGLRLIYYSQIVNDFQKGDIAEGYSVSREKKESFPLTVTSAQKNPTAFYLCASSISENTGELFFGEGSRLTVL.

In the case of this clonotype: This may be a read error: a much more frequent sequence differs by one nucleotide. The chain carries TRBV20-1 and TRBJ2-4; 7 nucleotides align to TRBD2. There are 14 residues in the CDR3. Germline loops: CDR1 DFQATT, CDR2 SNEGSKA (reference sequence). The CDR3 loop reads CSARREGYKNVQYF. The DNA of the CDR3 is TGCAGTGCTAGGAGGGAGGGTTACAAAAACGTTCAGTACTTC.

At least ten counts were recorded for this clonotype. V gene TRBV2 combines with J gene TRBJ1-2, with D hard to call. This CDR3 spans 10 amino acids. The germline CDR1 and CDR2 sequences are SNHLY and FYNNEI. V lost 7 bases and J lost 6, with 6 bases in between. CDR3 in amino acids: CASTRDGYTF. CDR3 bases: TGTGCCAGCACAAGGGATGGCTACACCTTC.

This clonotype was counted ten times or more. The CDR3 region has the DNA TGTGCCAGCAGCTTTACAAATCGAGATGAGCAGTTCTTC. This codes for CASSFTNRDEQFF. The chain couples TRBV11-3 to TRBJ2-1; D is unclear. V lost 3 bases to trimming and J lost 8 bases, with 11 bases between them. There are 13 residues in the CDR3. CDR1 is SGHNT, CDR2 YENEEA, per germline.

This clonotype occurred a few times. This chain's CDR3 is CASSLELGNEQFF. DNA for the CDR3: TGTGCCAGCAGCTTAGAATTGGGGAATGAGCAGTTCTTC. This rearrangement joins TRBV11-3 to TRBJ2-1; no clear D gene. Trimming took 0 bases from V and 7 from J, leaving 7 bases between them. The CDR3 sequence is 13 residues long. Germline values: CDR1 SGHNT, CDR2 YENEEA.

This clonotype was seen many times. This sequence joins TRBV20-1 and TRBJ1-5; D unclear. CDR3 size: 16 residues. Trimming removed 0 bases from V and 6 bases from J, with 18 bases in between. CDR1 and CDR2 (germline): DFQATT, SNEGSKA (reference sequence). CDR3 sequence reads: CSARDVGKATAQPQHF. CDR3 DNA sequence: TGCAGTGCTAGAGATGTGGGGAAGGCTACAGCTCAGCCCCAGCATTTT.

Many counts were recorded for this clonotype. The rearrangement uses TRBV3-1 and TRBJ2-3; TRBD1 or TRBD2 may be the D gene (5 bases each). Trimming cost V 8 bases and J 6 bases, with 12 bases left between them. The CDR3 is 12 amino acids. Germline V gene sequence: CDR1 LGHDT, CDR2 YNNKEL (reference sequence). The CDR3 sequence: CASRIEGDTQYF. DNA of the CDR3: TGTGCCAGCCGGATAGAGGGGGATACGCAGTATTTT.

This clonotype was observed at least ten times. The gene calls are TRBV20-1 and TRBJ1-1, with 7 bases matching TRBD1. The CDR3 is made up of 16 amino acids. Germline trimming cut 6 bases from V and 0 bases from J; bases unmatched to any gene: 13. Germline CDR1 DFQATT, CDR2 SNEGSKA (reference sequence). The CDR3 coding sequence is TGCAGTGCCCCGAAGGGGGCCCTTCGCATGAACACTGAAGCTTTCTTT. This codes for CSAPKGALRMNTEAFF.

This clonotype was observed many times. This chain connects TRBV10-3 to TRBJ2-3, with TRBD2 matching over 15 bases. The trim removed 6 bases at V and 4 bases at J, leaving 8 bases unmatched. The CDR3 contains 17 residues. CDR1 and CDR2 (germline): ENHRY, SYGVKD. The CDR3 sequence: CAIRGPGTSGRSDTQYF. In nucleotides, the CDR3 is TGTGCCATCAGAGGCCCCGGGACTAGCGGGAGGTCAGATACGCAGTATTTT.